A single sample is the source of the 13 T cell receptor beta chains below, sequenced in a study of blood T cell repertoires in COVID-19. The assay was immunoSEQ multiplex PCR, and TCRdb's table has in-frame clones only and misses some. Altogether some 120,000 clones are present, 65% to 90% being singletons, with the ten largest covering 25% to 30%. Sequenced: peripheral blood. These receptors all come from a woman older than 75 with acute or convalescent COVID-19.

The chain couples TRBV5-1 to TRBJ1-1, with D possibly matching TRBD1 (6 bases). The CDR3 extends over 16 amino acids. Germline loops: CDR1 SGHRS, CDR2 YFSETQ. V lost 3 bases and J 0 bases, leaving 15 bases between the germline ends. CDR3 in DNA: TGCGCCAGCAGCTCGGGTATTGGGGACATGAACACTGAAGCTTTCTTT. Encoded protein: CASSSGIGDMNTEAFF.

The CDR3 bases are TGTGCTAGTGGTTTAGCGGGATTCGGCTACACCTTC. Protein: CASGLAGFGYTF. The V call is TRBV12-5, the J call TRBJ1-2; no reliable D call. The V gene's germline CDR1 is LGHNT and CDR2 FRNRAP. V lost 3 bases and J lost 8, with 10 bases in between. The CDR3 loop spans 12 amino acids. The variable domain in full, with the rest retrieved from reference TRBV12-5 and TRBJ1-2, is DARVTQTPRHKVTEMGQEVTMRCQPILGHNTVFWYRQTMMQGLELLAYFRNRAPLDDSGMPKDRFSAEMPDATLATLKIQPSEPRDSAVYFCASGLAGFGYTFGSGTRLTVV.

V usage is TRBV19 and J usage is TRBJ2-5; D is possibly TRBD1 (5 bases). CDR1 is LNHDA and CDR2 is SQIVND in the germline V gene (reference sequence). V was pared by 3 bases and J by 4 bases, with 12 bases between. The CDR3 consists of 14 residues. This CDR3 is CASSMSGFAETQYF. The CDR3 coding sequence is TGTGCCAGTAGTATGTCAGGGTTCGCAGAGACCCAGTACTTC.

The V and J genes are TRBV20-1 and TRBJ2-7; 7 bases match TRBD1. There are 11 residues in the CDR3. The germline V gene encodes CDR1 DFQATT and CDR2 SNEGSKA (reference sequence). CDR3 bases: TGCAGGGAGACAGGGAACTACGAGCAGTACTTC. Residues: CRETGNYEQYF.

The chain links TRBV19 to TRBJ1-1, with D tentatively TRBD1 (6 bases). Germline CDR1 is LNHDA and CDR2 is SQIVND (reference sequence). The V end was cut by 7 bases, the J end by 10 bases, with 19 bases between. This CDR3 region has 13 residues. CDR3 sequence reads: CASISDSPRRAFF. The CDR3 DNA reads TGTGCCAGTATATCGGACAGCCCACGGCGAGCTTTCTTT.

The chain links TRBV4-3 to TRBJ1-6, with a possible D match to TRBD1 (6 bases). Germline V gene sequence: CDR1 LGHNA, CDR2 YSLEER. The ends were cut back, 0 bases at V and 9 bases at J, with 15 bases in the middle. The CDR3 is made up of 16 amino acids. In nucleotides, the CDR3 is TGCGCCAGCAGCCAAGACTCCGGGACATCCGCTTCACCCCTCCACTTT. Its protein is CASSQDSGTSASPLHF.

The J gene is TRBJ1-5, the V gene TRBV18; D ambiguous. CDR3 size: 14 residues. CDR1 is KGHSH, CDR2 LQKENI, per germline. V lost 3 bases and J 4 bases, leaving 10 bases between the germline ends. CDR3 coding DNA: TGTGCCAGCTCACCTAACAGACTAAATCAGCCCCAGCATTTT. Its translation is CASSPNRLNQPQHF.

Only a few counts were recorded for this clone. The rearrangement uses TRBV19 and TRBJ1-2, with D maybe TRBD1 (5 bases). Per the germline V gene, CDR1 is LNHDA and CDR2 is SQIVND (reference sequence). Trimming took off 3 bases at V and 4 bases at J, with 9 bases between the two ends. CDR3 length: 13 amino acids. The DNA of the CDR3 is TGTGCCAGTAGTATTGGGACTATCTATGGCTACACCTTC. This gives the protein CASSIGTIYGYTF.

This rearrangement joins TRBV6-5 to TRBJ2-5; 8 bases agree with TRBD1. Germline-derived CDR1 and CDR2 are MNHEY and SVGAGI. The CDR3 runs to 13 residues. Germline trimming cut 10 bases from V and 1 base from J; bases unmatched to any gene: 5. CDR3 nucleotide sequence: TGTGCCACCCAAACAGGGGGCCAAGAGACCCAGTACTTC. It is translated as CATQTGGQETQYF.

The chain uses TRBV2 and TRBJ1-3; D is unresolved. Germline V gene data show CDR1 as SNHLY and CDR2 as FYNNEI. V was shortened by 8 bases and J by 0 bases, with 8 bases between the two germline ends. This CDR3 has 13 amino acids. The CDR3 DNA reads as TGTGCCAGCGTACGAGACTCTGGAAACACCATATATTTT. Amino acid sequence: CASVRDSGNTIYF.

This clone was recorded a few times. The CDR3 loop is CASSLYGEKAFF. CDR3 bases: TGTGCCAGCAGTTTATACGGGGAAAAAGCTTTCTTT. This sequence joins TRBV28 and TRBJ1-1; D gene uncertain. Looked up from germline, CDR1 is MDHEN and CDR2 is SYDVKM. This CDR3 has 12 amino acids. V was pared by 1 base and J by 9 bases, with 9 bases between.

This clone was seen more than once but under ten times. The chain is built from TRBV4-2 and TRBJ1-5, with a weak D call TRBD1 (5 bases). Germline values: CDR1 LGHNA, CDR2 YNFKEQ. This CDR3 is 16 amino acids long. Trimming took 6 bases from V and 0 from J, leaving 15 bases between them. The CDR3 loop is CASSQNPRDSNQPQHF. CDR3 nucleotide sequence: TGTGCCAGCAGTCAAAATCCCAGGGATAGCAATCAGCCCCAGCATTTT.

CDR3 amino acids: CASSLVESDTQYF. CDR3 in DNA: TGTGCCAGCAGCTTAGTGGAGTCAGATACGCAGTATTTT. This chain links TRBV7-2 with TRBJ2-3; D not resolved. V gave up 1 base and J gave up 4 bases, with 6 bases separating them. Germline CDR1 SGHTA, CDR2 FQGNSA. The CDR3 extends over 13 amino acids. The complete variable domain, with remaining parts taken from reference TRBV7-2 and TRBJ2-3, reads GAGVSQSPSNKVTEKGKDVELRCDPISGHTALYWYRQSLGQGLEFLIYFQGNSAPDKSGLPSDRFSAERTGGSVSTLTIQRTQQEDSAVYLCASSLVESDTQYFGPGTRLTVL.